This record covers a single TCR beta chain. No antigen is known for it. No base quality information exists; no much larger clone differs at one position. This specimen comes from a study of T cell repertoires in MIS-A myocarditis (dated by TCRdb to between 2021 and 2023). The QIAamp DNA FFPE kit was used to extract genomic DNA from formalin-fixed paraffin-embedded autopsy tissue. TCRbeta CDR3 regions were amplified with the immunoSEQ bias-controlled multiplex PCR and sequenced at high throughput. Per the original workflow: CDR3 sequences were collapsed and filtered with the immunoSEQ vendor pipeline, and the abundance and frequency of each unique TCRbeta CDR3 were thereby quantified. Dominant CDR3 amino acid sequences were clustered with SARS-CoV-2-specific ImmuneCODE TCRbeta sequences by CD-HIT using a 90% global sequence identity threshold. Clones at frequencies from 0.1 to 1 were categorized as hyperexpanded, and clones at frequencies from 0.01 to 0.1 were categorized as large. The CDR3 amino acid sequences and the V and J gene assignments of the dominant clones were confirmed with MiXCR. The R stringdist package was used to compute Levenshtein distances between the patient clonotypes and the ImmuneCODE hits. The clones in this table, taken by TCRdb from immuneACCESS, are in-frame only. Not every clone is retained; where verified, under half of the shortfall comes from an unresolved V gene, and the cause of the rest is unknown. The V and J calls and clone size come from that table; D and trimming were worked out from the DNA. Here the sample has 15,000 or so clones; around 70% occur a single time. The top ten constitute more than 55% of the sample.

This clonotype originated in a man aged 18 to 30 with fulminant myocarditis from multisystem inflammatory syndrome in adults (MIS-A) after COVID-19. The sample was left ventricle heart tissue obtained at autopsy. Read against the paper, the sample's cell subset or site label means: cardiac tissue sample (left or right ventricle, interventricular septum, or pericardium).

The DNA sequence reads TGCGCCAGCAGCCAAGAGGCAGGGGCAGCTAACTATGGCTACACCTTC. It encodes CASSQEAGAANYGYTF. The V and J genes are TRBV4-1 and TRBJ1-2; 6 matching bases give a weak D call of TRBD1. Per the germline V gene, MGHRA is the CDR1 and YSYEKL is the CDR2. Including the terminal cysteine and phenylalanine, the CDR3 comprises 16 residues. Only the CDR3 region is kept as DNA, spanning 48 bases read in frame from base 1. V sheds 0 bases and J sheds 0 bases, leaving 11 bases between their ends.